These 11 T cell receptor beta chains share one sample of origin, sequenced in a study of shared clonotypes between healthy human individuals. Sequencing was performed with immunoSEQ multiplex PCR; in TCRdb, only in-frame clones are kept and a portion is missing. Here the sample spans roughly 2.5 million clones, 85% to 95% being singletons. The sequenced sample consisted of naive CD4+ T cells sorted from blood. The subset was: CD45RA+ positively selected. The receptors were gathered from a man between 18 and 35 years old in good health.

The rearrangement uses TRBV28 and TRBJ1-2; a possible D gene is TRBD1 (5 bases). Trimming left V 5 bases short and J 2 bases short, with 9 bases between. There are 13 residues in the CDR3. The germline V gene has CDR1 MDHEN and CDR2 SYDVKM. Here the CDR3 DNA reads TGTGCCAGCAGTCAATACAGGAACTATGGCTACACCTTC. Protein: CASSQYRNYGYTF.

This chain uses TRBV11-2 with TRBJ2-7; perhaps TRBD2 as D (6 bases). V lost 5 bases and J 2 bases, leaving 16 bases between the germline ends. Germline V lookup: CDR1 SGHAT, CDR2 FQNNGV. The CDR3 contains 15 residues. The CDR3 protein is CASSPSRTIPYEQYF. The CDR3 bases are TGTGCCAGCAGCCCGTCTCGGACTATTCCCTACGAGCAGTACTTC.

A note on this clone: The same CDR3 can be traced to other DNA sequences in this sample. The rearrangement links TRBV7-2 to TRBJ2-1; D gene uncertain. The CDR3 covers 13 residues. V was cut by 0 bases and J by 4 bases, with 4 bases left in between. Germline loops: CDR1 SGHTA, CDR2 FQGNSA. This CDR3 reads CASSLAEYNEQFF. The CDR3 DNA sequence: TGTGCCAGCAGCTTAGCGGAGTACAATGAGCAGTTCTTC.

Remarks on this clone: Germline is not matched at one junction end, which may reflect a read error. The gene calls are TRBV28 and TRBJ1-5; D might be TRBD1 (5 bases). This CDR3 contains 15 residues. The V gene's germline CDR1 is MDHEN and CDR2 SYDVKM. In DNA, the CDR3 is TGTGCCGGCAGTTTAAGCCTAGGGGGCAATCAGCCCCAGCATTTT. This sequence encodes CAGSLSLGGNQPQHF.

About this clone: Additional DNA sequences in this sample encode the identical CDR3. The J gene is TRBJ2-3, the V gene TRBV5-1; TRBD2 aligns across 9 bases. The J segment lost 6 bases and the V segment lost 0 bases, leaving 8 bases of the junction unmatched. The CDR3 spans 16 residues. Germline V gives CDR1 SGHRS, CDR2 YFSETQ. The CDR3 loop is CASSLGASGAGDTQYF. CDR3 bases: TGCGCCAGCAGCTTGGGGGCTAGCGGGGCCGGGGATACGCAGTATTTT.

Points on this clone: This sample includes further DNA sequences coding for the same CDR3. This chain's CDR3 is CASSTSGTLNTEAFF. The CDR3 DNA reads as TGTGCCAGTAGTACCTCCGGGACCCTGAACACTGAAGCTTTCTTT. The V and J genes are TRBV19 and TRBJ1-1; D is possibly TRBD1 (5 bases). The germline V gene has CDR1 LNHDA and CDR2 SQIVND (reference sequence). The CDR3 contains 15 residues. The germline V and J ends were trimmed by 4 bases and 0 bases, with 12 bases remaining between them.

Here the CDR3 DNA reads TGCGCCAGCAGCCAATCCAAAGACAGGGAACAGTTCTTC. Translation: CASSQSKDREQFF. V and J are TRBV4-3 and TRBJ2-1, with TRBD1 identical over 7 bases. The CDR3 spans 13 residues. V trimming: 2 bases; J trimming: 13 bases; junction bases outside the gene matches: 8. The germline gives CDR1 LGHNA, CDR2 YSLEER.

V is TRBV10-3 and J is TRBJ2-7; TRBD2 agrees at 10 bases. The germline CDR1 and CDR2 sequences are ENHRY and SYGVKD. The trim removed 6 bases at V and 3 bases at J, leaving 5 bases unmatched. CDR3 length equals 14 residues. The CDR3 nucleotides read TGTGCCATCAGAACCGGGACTAGCGACTACGAGCAGTACTTC. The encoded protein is CAIRTGTSDYEQYF.

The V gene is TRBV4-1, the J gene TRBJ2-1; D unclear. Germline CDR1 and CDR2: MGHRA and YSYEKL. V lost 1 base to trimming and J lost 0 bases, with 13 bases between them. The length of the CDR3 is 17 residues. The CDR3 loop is CASSQVPVTSSYNEQFF. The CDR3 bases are TGCGCCAGCAGCCAAGTCCCTGTCACGAGCTCCTACAATGAGCAGTTCTTC.

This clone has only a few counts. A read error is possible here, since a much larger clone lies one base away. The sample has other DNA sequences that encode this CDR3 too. The CDR3 bases are TGTGCCAGCAGCTTAGACTTGAACACTGAAGCTTTCTTT. Protein product: CASSLDLNTEAFF. The chain carries TRBV11-2 and TRBJ1-1, with D unresolved. Trimming stripped 0 bases from V and 0 bases from J, with 2 bases between. Germline CDR1 is SGHAT and CDR2 is FQNNGV. This CDR3 spans 13 amino acids.

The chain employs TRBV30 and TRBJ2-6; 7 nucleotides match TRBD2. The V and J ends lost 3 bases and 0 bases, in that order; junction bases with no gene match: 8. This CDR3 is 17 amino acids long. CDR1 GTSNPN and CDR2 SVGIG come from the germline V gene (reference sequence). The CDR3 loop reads CAWSQLAGSSGANVLTF. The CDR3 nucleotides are TGTGCCTGGAGCCAGTTAGCGGGCAGCTCTGGGGCCAACGTCCTGACTTTC.